This T cell receptor beta chain was documented in a study of shared clonotypes between healthy human individuals. Across the whole study: Contributing individuals were a couple of females and three males aged 18 to 49. Study-wide findings and caveats: Naive subsets, compared against memory subsets, generally had larger estimated richness values. Few donors restricted represented genetic and exposure-history diversity. Shared clonotypes: approximately 4.5% naive CD4, approximately 3.4% naive CD8, about 2.5% memory CD4, roughly 0.4% memory CD8.

The junction had 4 bases not matched to a gene; V was cut back by 0 bases and J by 8 bases. This CDR3 is built from 14 residues. The germline V gene has CDR1 SNHLY and CDR2 FYNNEI. Assay used: immunoSEQ multiplex PCR; TCRdb lists only in-frame clones, some missing. The sample contains roughly 2,300,000 clones, around 93% of which appear only once. A remark on this clone: Its antigen is not known.

The sequencing input was naive CD4+ T cells from PBMCs. As for subset: CD45RA+ positively selected. The TCR sequence derives from a man aged 18 to 29 in good health. Some clones in this sample may be carry-over from other donors' samples. The chain joins TRBV2 to TRBJ2-1; 7 bases align to TRBD2. CDR3: CASSEAGGNYEQFF. DNA of the CDR3: TGTGCCAGCAGTGAAGCGGGAGGGAACTATGAGCAGTTCTTC.